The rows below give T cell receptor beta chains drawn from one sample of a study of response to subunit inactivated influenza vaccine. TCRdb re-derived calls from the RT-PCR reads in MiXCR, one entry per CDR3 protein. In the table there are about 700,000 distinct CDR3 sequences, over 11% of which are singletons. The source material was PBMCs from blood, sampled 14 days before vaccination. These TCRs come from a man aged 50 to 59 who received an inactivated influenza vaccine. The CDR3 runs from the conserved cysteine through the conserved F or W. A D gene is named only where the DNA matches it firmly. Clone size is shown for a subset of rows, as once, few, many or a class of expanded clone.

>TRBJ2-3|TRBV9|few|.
CASSATGTPANTQYF
TGTGCCAGCAGCGCCACCGGGACGCCGGCGAATACGCAGTATTTT
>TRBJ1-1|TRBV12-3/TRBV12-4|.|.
CASSLDIMNTEAFF
TGTGCCAGCAGCCTTGACATCATGAACACTGAAGCTTTCTTT
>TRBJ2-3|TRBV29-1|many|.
CSVESLRYTQYF
TGCAGCGTTGAATCTCTTCGGTATACGCAGTATTTT
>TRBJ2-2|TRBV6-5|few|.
CASSYHGVPMRGDTGELFF
TGTGCCAGCAGTTACCATGGAGTCCCAATGCGAGGGGACACCGGGGAGCTGTTTTTT
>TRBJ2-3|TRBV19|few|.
CASSLTGLTDTQYF
TGTGCCAGTAGTCTTACGGGCTTGACAGATACGCAGTATTTT
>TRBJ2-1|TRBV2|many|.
CASNREPYNEQFF
TGTGCCAGCAACAGGGAACCCTACAATGAGCAGTTCTTC
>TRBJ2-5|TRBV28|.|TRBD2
CASTPLLTSGGKETQYF
TGTGCCAGCACCCCATTACTGACTAGCGGGGGGAAAGAGACCCAGTACTTC
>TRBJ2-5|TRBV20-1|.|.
CSARDRQGRSETQYF
TGCAGTGCTAGAGATCGCCAGGGACGGTCAGAGACCCAGTACTTC
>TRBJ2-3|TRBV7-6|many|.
CASSLVGADTQYF
TGTGCCAGCAGCTTAGTGGGGGCAGATACGCAGTATTTT
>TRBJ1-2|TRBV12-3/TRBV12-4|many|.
CASSSNRDGHYGYTF
TGTGCCAGCAGTTCCAATAGGGACGGCCACTATGGCTACACCTTC